These T cell receptor beta chains were read from a single sample in a study of CD8 T cells in ankylosing spondylitis. TCRdb redid the calling of the 5' RACE reads with MiXCR, one entry per CDR3 protein. The table records 350,000 or so distinct CDR3 sequences, roughly 12% of them present only once. Material for sequencing was blood, either unsorted or a sorted T cell fraction (not recorded which). The source is a female donor with ankylosing spondylitis or in good health (not recorded which). Each CDR3 is given without its conserved first and last residue. Clone size, where shown, is once, few, many, or a class for clones that have expanded.

V: TRBV29-1
size: many
CDR3: STGLAGVGEQF

V: TRBV24-1
size: few
CDR3: ATSDGGGPGYT

V: TRBV6-1
size: many
CDR3: ASRTSHRLASSYEQY

V: TRBV28
size: many
CDR3: ASSYLNSPLH

V: TRBV27
size: many
CDR3: ASSLEGGRNSPLH

V: TRBV5-1
size: many
CDR3: ASSLSQPADTQY

V: TRBV29-1
size: many
CDR3: SVAGQPNEKLF

V: TRBV20-1
size: few
CDR3: SARLDGSSTYEQY

V: TRBV5-1
size: few
CDR3: ASSLVGETGT

V: TRBV15
size: many
CDR3: ATGDRGGYGYT

V: TRBV5-1
size: few
CDR3: ASSGDRGTNEKLF

V: TRBV29-1
size: -
CDR3: SARDSDINEQF

V: TRBV5-4
size: -
CDR3: ASSLGTGLATSYEQY

V: TRBV4-2
size: few
CDR3: ASSHETSGTTAVGEQF

V: TRBV6-1
size: few
CDR3: ASSEFRSPLH

V: TRBV20-1
size: many
CDR3: SASKGTVKETQY

V: TRBV29-1
size: many
CDR3: SVEDNGQVTDTQY

V: TRBV7-2
size: few
CDR3: ASSLGGFLGGNQPQH

V: TRBV20-1
size: many
CDR3: SAEGLAGVTDTQY

V: TRBV10-3
size: many
CDR3: AIRRGQGANPYGYT

V: TRBV24-1
size: -
CDR3: ATSVGRDEQF

V: TRBV19
size: many
CDR3: ASSIVRVSTYEQY

V: TRBV24-1
size: -
CDR3: ATSDPGTGNEEQF

V: TRBV5-1
size: -
CDR3: GSRRVNYPNTEAF

V: TRBV7-2
size: -
CDR3: ASRKGTSNTEAF

V: TRBV10-3
size: many
CDR3: AISESGANVLT

V: TRBV29-1
size: -
CDR3: SVEKGFGNEQF

V: TRBV10-2
size: many
CDR3: ASSERGAPYNEQF

V: TRBV9
size: -
CDR3: ASSVEPSGNSYNEQF

V: TRBV25-1
size: -
CDR3: ASSERPKQGSTDTQY

V: TRBV20-1
size: many
CDR3: SARGGRVINEQF

V: TRBV19
size: -
CDR3: ASSIDYGKLYGYT